This TCR beta chain stems from a study of blood T cell repertoires in COVID-19 (dated by TCRdb to 2019 to 2021). The study in broad terms: Samples covering the acute and convalescent phases of COVID-19 were provided by collaborators in the United States, Italy and Spain. Subjects who had been exposed to COVID-19, were actively infected with it, or had recovered from it provided the deeply sampled blood TCRbeta repertoires that made up the dataset. Where HLA class I and class II types were available, the types were taken from metadata supplied by the sample provider, not from assay-based typing. The repertoires were made available in a free public database intended to serve as a resource for research on the immune response to SARS-CoV-2. A de-identified subject ID, COVID-19 status, age in years and sex were almost always included in the sample metadata. The prospective study material was composed of cDNA or gDNA derived from T cells, B-cell-depleted T cells, or PBMCs. The samples were drawn from two sources: the first 160 participants of the ongoing ImmuneRACE study, and 1,254 subjects contributed by 6 global collaborators. Paper-wide results and their limitations: The quantity of clinical and demographic metadata differed by source and by participant and was supplied without curation.

Note on this clone: Its antigen remains unidentified. No base quality information exists; no much larger clone differs at one position.

One collaborating source in Seattle enrolled patients during active infection and followed them longitudinally through the course of disease. Each collaborating institution followed its own protocols to collect whole blood in K2EDTA tubes. For TCRbeta analysis, collaborators shipped samples in one of three forms: frozen whole blood, isolated PBMCs, or DNA extracted from either of those sample types. The CDR3 contains 14 residues, cysteine and phenylalanine counted. Only CDR3 DNA remains: 42 bases, in frame from the first base. Germline trimming amounts to 4 bases on V and 5 bases on J, with 6 as the count of junction bases outside the gene matches. Looking up the germline V gene yields CDR1 SGHRS and CDR2 YFSETQ. TCRbeta CDR3 regions were amplified from genomic DNA using the immunoSEQ Assay, a bias-controlled multiplex PCR. Processing in the source paper ran as follows. The number of nucleated cells in each sample was estimated by amplification of reference gene primers within the assay. To quantify the absolute abundance of each unique TCRbeta CDR3 rearrangement, sequence reads were collapsed and filtered. For each sample, productive Simpson clonality was calculated as the square root of Simpson's diversity index over productive rearrangements. As stored in TCRdb, this immuneACCESS dataset retains in-frame rearrangements with V and J assigned. A fraction of the clones does not appear; measured against another copy, unresolved V genes explain less than half of the discrepancy, and the remainder lacks a known reason. V, J and clone size reflect that table, while D and trimming were determined from the DNA. The sample profile shows about 430,000 clones; 85% to 90% of them were found once. Roughly 0.76% of the sample belongs to the ten largest clones.

Input material: peripheral blood. The rearranged segments are TRBV5-1 and TRBJ2-3, and 8 bases in between align with TRBD2. The receptor comes from a young man with COVID-19, enrolled during active disease. The CDR3 protein is CASSPRTSLDTQYF. The DNA reads TGCGCCAGCAGCCCACGGACTAGCCTAGATACGCAGTATTTT.